The 32 T cell receptor beta chains below all came from one sample that was sequenced in a study of blood T cell repertoires in COVID-19. Sequencing was performed with immunoSEQ multiplex PCR; in TCRdb, only in-frame clones are kept and a portion is missing. The sample lists some 250,000 clones, roughly 88% occurring once. Sequencing was carried out using peripheral blood. The receptors shown here come from a woman aged 30 to 39 with acute or convalescent COVID-19.

V usage is TRBV30 and J usage is TRBJ1-1, with TRBD1 matching over 9 bases. V shed 1 base, J shed 4 bases, and the junction held 10 bases outside the gene matches. The germline gives CDR1 GTSNPN, CDR2 SVGIG (reference sequence). This CDR3 has 16 amino acids. CDR3 coding DNA: TGTGCCTGGAGTGAACCGGGACAGGGTAGCGCCACTGAAGCTTTCTTT. The encoded protein is CAWSEPGQGSATEAFF.

As DNA, the CDR3 is TGCAGCGTTGGGGAGGGGCCCTACGAGCAGTACTTC. Its protein product is CSVGEGPYEQYF. J is TRBJ2-7 and V is TRBV29-1, with 7 bases lining up with TRBD2. CDR1 is SQVTM and CDR2 is ANQGSEA in the germline V gene. Trimming removed 4 bases from V and 2 bases from J; junction bases left unmatched: 2. This CDR3 is built from 12 residues.

This chain uses TRBV6-4 with TRBJ2-2; a weak D match, TRBD1 (6 bases). The germline V gene has CDR1 MRHNA and CDR2 SNTAGT. The CDR3 totals 15 residues. V gave up 0 bases and J gave up 6 bases, with 11 bases separating them. The CDR3 sequence is CASSDSTGTSGELFF. CDR3 bases: TGTGCCAGCAGTGACTCTACAGGGACATCCGGGGAGCTGTTTTTT.

The chain uses TRBV29-1 and TRBJ1-5; D not resolved. V lost 4 bases and J 1 base, leaving 14 bases between the germline ends. The germline gives CDR1 SQVTM, CDR2 ANQGSEA. This CDR3 region has 15 residues. CDR3 nucleotides: TGCAGCGTTGGATTTTCCCATCAGAGCAATCAGCCCCAGCATTTT. Translated, it gives CSVGFSHQSNQPQHF.

This chain joins TRBV5-1 and TRBJ2-1; 8 nucleotides match TRBD2. Germline V CDR1 and CDR2: SGHRS, YFSETQ. The CDR3 has 14 residues. Trimming took 1 base from V and 6 from J; bases not matched to a gene: 3. Written as DNA, the CDR3 is TGCGCCAGCAGCTTGAGAGCGGGAGTCAATGAGCAGTTCTTC. This sequence encodes CASSLRAGVNEQFF.

The chain carries TRBV7-6 and TRBJ1-5, with a possible D match to TRBD1 (6 bases). The CDR3 totals 16 residues. Germline values: CDR1 SGHVS, CDR2 FNYEAQ. V lost 1 base and J lost 3, with 13 bases in between. The CDR3 sequence is CASSLGAGAYNQPQHF. In DNA, the CDR3 is TGTGCCAGCAGCTTAGGGGCAGGGGCCTACAATCAGCCCCAGCATTTT.

CDR3 loop: CASSRTVNYGYTF. The CDR3 DNA reads as TGTGCCAGCAGTAGGACAGTGAACTATGGCTACACCTTC. V and J are TRBV27 and TRBJ1-2; D is possibly TRBD1 (6 bases). Germline CDR1 MNHEY, CDR2 SMNVEV (reference sequence). V was pared by 5 bases and J by 2 bases, with 9 bases between. CDR3 size: 13 residues.

This clone has more than one count but fewer than ten. This rearrangement joins TRBV6-5 to TRBJ2-2; D is unclear. Germline V gene sequence: CDR1 MNHEY, CDR2 SVGAGI. The CDR3 sequence is 14 residues long. V was shortened by 0 bases and J by 7 bases, with 9 bases between the two germline ends. The DNA of the CDR3 is TGTGCCAGCAGTTACTCGACCGGGTTCGGGGAGCTGTTTTTT. It is translated as CASSYSTGFGELFF.

The chain has TRBV28 and TRBJ1-1; perhaps TRBD1 as D (5 bases). The V gene's germline CDR1 is MDHEN and CDR2 SYDVKM. The CDR3 length is 15 residues. V lost 2 bases and J 7 bases, leaving 17 bases between the germline ends. The chain's CDR3 is CASSLIGGRVVEAFF. As DNA, the CDR3 is TGTGCCAGCAGTTTAATCGGGGGGAGGGTAGTTGAAGCTTTCTTT. Supplemented by reference TRBV28 and TRBJ1-1, the full variable domain reads DVKVTQSSRYLVKRTGEKVFLECVQDMDHENMFWYRQDPGLGLRLIYFSYDVKMKEKGDIPEGYSVSREKKERFSLILESASTNQTSMYLCASSLIGGRVVEAFFGQGTRLTVV.

The rearrangement joins TRBV6-2 or TRBV6-3 to TRBJ1-2, with 7 bases matching TRBD1. The CDR3 runs 14 residues. From germline, CDR1 is MNHEY and CDR2 SVGEGT. V lost 2 bases, J lost 0 bases, and 0 bases stayed unmatched. The CDR3: CASSYGQANYGYTF. CDR3 sequence (DNA): TGTGCCAGCAGTTACGGACAGGCTAACTATGGCTACACCTTC.

The chain is built from TRBV4-3 and TRBJ2-7; maybe TRBD1 (5 bases). Per the germline V gene, CDR1 is LGHNA and CDR2 is YSLEER. Trimming removed 4 bases from V and 6 bases from J, with 28 bases in between. CDR3 length: 18 residues. CDR3 sequence (DNA): TGCGCCAGCAGCCCCTTGGGTGACAGATACTTGGGTCTCGGCGAGCAGTACTTC. It specifies CASSPLGDRYLGLGEQYF.

This rearrangement joins TRBV6-5 to TRBJ1-1, with D possibly being TRBD1 (5 bases). This CDR3 has 14 residues. The germline V and J ends were trimmed by 0 bases and 5 bases, with 10 bases remaining between them. Germline CDR1 and CDR2: MNHEY and SVGAGI. CDR3 DNA: TGTGCCAGCAGTTACTCGCCAGGGTATACTGAAGCTTTCTTT. It yields the protein CASSYSPGYTEAFF.

The genes are TRBV12-3 or TRBV12-4 and TRBJ2-4, with a tentative D call TRBD1 (5 bases). The germline V and J ends were trimmed by 6 bases and 5 bases, with 11 bases remaining between them. The CDR3 runs to 13 residues. DNA of the CDR3: TGTGCCAGCAGACAAGACAGCCAAAACATTCAGTACTTC. Translation: CASRQDSQNIQYF.

In its sample, this clone was seen a few times. The V gene is TRBV19, the J gene TRBJ2-1; 10 positions match TRBD1. From germline, CDR1 is LNHDA and CDR2 SQIVND (reference sequence). The J segment lost 6 bases and the V segment lost 2 bases, leaving 4 bases of the junction unmatched. The CDR3 runs to 15 residues. The CDR3 region is CASSIIRTGGNEQFF. The CDR3, as DNA: TGTGCCAGTAGTATAATTCGGACAGGGGGCAATGAGCAGTTCTTC.

The rearrangement uses TRBV25-1 and TRBJ1-5; TRBD1 is a possible D gene (6 bases). CDR3 length: 15 residues. V was cut by 1 base and J by 1 base, with 8 bases left in between. CDR1 and CDR2 (germline): MGHDK, SYGVNS. The CDR3, as DNA: TGTGCCAGCAGTGAATCGACAGGAAGCAATCAGCCCCAGCATTTT. Its translation is CASSESTGSNQPQHF.

The V and J genes are TRBV7-2 and TRBJ1-2; 7 bases map to TRBD1. CDR1 and CDR2 (germline): SGHTA, FQGNSA. After removal of 0 bases from V and 3 bases from J, the junction contained 7 bases not matched to a gene. This CDR3 spans 16 amino acids. The CDR3 is CASSLAVWDSYYGYTF. Here the CDR3 DNA reads TGTGCCAGCAGCTTAGCGGTATGGGACAGCTACTATGGCTACACCTTC.

The chain links TRBV15 to TRBJ2-3; D remains unclear. Germline V gene data show CDR1 as LNHNV and CDR2 as YYDKDF (reference sequence). The length of the CDR3 is 15 residues. Trimming removed 0 bases at V and 4 bases at J, with 11 bases between. In nucleotides, the CDR3 is TGTGCCACCAGCAGAGATCAGAGCGTGGCAGATACGCAGTATTTT. This sequence encodes CATSRDQSVADTQYF.

V gene TRBV7-9 combines with J gene TRBJ2-5, with 9 bases fitting TRBD2. The trim removed 4 bases at V and 4 bases at J, leaving 4 bases unmatched. Germline-derived CDR1 and CDR2 are SEHNR and FQNEAQ (reference sequence). The CDR3 has 14 residues. The CDR3 here is CASSWGAGGETQYF. In DNA form, the CDR3 reads TGTGCCAGCAGCTGGGGAGCGGGAGGAGAGACCCAGTACTTC.

V gene TRBV12-5 combines with J gene TRBJ2-3; 11 positions match TRBD1. Germline V lookup: CDR1 LGHNT, CDR2 FRNRAP. Trimming at V came to 4 bases and at J to 1 base, leaving 7 bases not matched to a gene. CDR3 length: 17 amino acids. The CDR3 DNA follows: TGTGCTAGTGGTTCAGGACAGGGGGCAATGGGCACAGATACGCAGTATTTT. Translation: CASGSGQGAMGTDTQYF.

V is TRBV5-4 and J is TRBJ1-4, with 9 nucleotides matching TRBD1. CDR3 length equals 12 residues. Germline V lookup: CDR1 SGHNT, CDR2 YYREEE (reference sequence). After removal of 1 base from V and 14 bases from J, the junction contained 3 bases not matched to a gene. CDR3 coding DNA: TGTGCCAGCAGCTTGCGGACAGGGGACCTGTTTTTT. Amino acid sequence: CASSLRTGDLFF. Combining the CDR3 with reference TRBV5-4 and TRBJ1-4 gives the whole variable domain ETGVTQSPTHLIKTRGQQVTLRCSSQSGHNTVSWYQQALGQGPQFIFQYYREEENGRGNFPPRFSGLQFPNYSSELNVNALELDDSALYLCASSLRTGDLFFGSGTQLSVL.

The chain combines TRBV9 with TRBJ1-1; TRBD1 matches 10 bases. CDR1 is SGDLS and CDR2 is YYNGEE in the germline V gene. Trimming at V came to 0 bases and at J to 8 bases, leaving 7 bases not matched to a gene. This CDR3 region has 15 residues. CDR3 DNA: TGTGCCAGCAGCGTAGACGGGACAGGGGTGTCGGAAGCTTTCTTT. Translated: CASSVDGTGVSEAFF.

The chain recombines TRBV27 with TRBJ2-3, with TRBD2 matching over 11 bases. Per the germline V gene, CDR1 is MNHEY and CDR2 is SMNVEV (reference sequence). The CDR3 contains 14 residues. V lost 5 bases, J lost 3 bases, and 1 base stayed unmatched. CDR3 amino acids: CASSPSGRTDTQYF. CDR3 nucleotides: TGTGCCAGCAGTCCTAGCGGGAGGACAGATACGCAGTATTTT.

The CDR3 loop is CASSAIQGGDSPLHF. For the CDR3, the DNA is TGCGCCAGCAGCGCGATCCAGGGTGGAGATTCACCCCTCCACTTT. The rearrangement uses TRBV5-1 and TRBJ1-6; weak D call: TRBD1 (5 bases). This CDR3 is built from 15 residues. CDR1 is SGHRS and CDR2 is YFSETQ in the germline V gene. Trimming left V 4 bases short and J 8 bases short, with 16 bases between.

J is TRBJ2-5 and V is TRBV5-8; D perhaps matches TRBD2 (5 bases). The CDR3 spans 13 residues. Germline V gene sequence: CDR1 SGHTS, CDR2 YDEGEE. Between the trimmed V and J ends, which lost 4 bases and 2 bases, there was a span of 9 bases. The CDR3 loop reads CASSPRGQETQYF. The CDR3 bases are TGTGCCAGCAGCCCCCGGGGACAAGAGACCCAGTACTTC.

The genes are TRBV15 and TRBJ1-5; D unresolved. The germline gives CDR1 LNHNV, CDR2 YYDKDF (reference sequence). V was clipped by 4 bases and J by 1 base, with 8 bases between them. This CDR3 is built from 14 residues. The CDR3 here is CATSIDWSNQPQHF. In DNA form, the CDR3 reads TGTGCCACCAGCATCGACTGGAGCAATCAGCCCCAGCATTTT.

V and J are TRBV9 and TRBJ2-2, with 10 bases aligning to TRBD2. Per germline, CDR1 SGDLS and CDR2 YYNGEE. This CDR3 contains 17 residues. V lost 3 bases to trimming and J lost 8 bases; unmatched junction nucleotides: 13. The DNA of the CDR3 is TGTGCCAGCAGCGCAAAAAGCGGGAGGGCCCTTGTAGGGGAGCTGTTTTTT. It is translated as CASSAKSGRALVGELFF.

The V and J genes are TRBV6-5 and TRBJ1-5; D perhaps matches TRBD1 (5 bases). V was clipped by 7 bases and J by 7 bases, with 17 bases between them. The CDR3 length is 14 residues. Germline V CDR1 and CDR2: MNHEY, SVGAGI. The CDR3 is CASNPQGMDQPQHF. Here the CDR3 DNA reads TGTGCCAGCAATCCCCAGGGAATGGACCAGCCCCAGCATTTT.

The chain recombines TRBV19 with TRBJ2-1, with 14 bases lining up with TRBD2. Germline-derived CDR1 and CDR2 are LNHDA and SQIVND (reference sequence). The CDR3 totals 18 residues. The V gene end was trimmed by 4 bases and the J gene end by 0 bases; junction bases not matched to a gene: 5. CDR3 sequence: CASSKGLAGVSSYNEQFF. In DNA form, the CDR3 reads TGTGCCAGTAGTAAGGGACTAGCGGGGGTGAGCTCCTACAATGAGCAGTTCTTC.

The rearrangement links TRBV7-2 to TRBJ1-6; 12 nucleotides match TRBD1. Germline lookup yields CDR1 SGHTA and CDR2 FQGNSA. The V segment lost 5 bases and the J segment 6 bases; nucleotides outside the gene matches: 5. The CDR3 is 16 residues long. The CDR3 DNA is TGTGCCAGCAGCATGGGACAGGGGGCGGGTAATTCACCCCTCCACTTT. Translation gives CASSMGQGAGNSPLHF. Complete variable domain (other parts from reference TRBV7-2 and TRBJ1-6): GAGVSQSPSNKVTEKGKDVELRCDPISGHTALYWYRQSLGQGLEFLIYFQGNSAPDKSGLPSDRFSAERTGGSVSTLTIQRTQQEDSAVYLCASSMGQGAGNSPLHFGNGTRLTVT.

The chain couples TRBV5-1 to TRBJ2-1, with 8 positions matching TRBD1. This CDR3 is 15 amino acids long. The junction had 10 bases not matched to a gene; V was cut back by 4 bases and J by 7 bases. In germline, CDR1 is SGHRS, CDR2 YFSETQ. CDR3 loop: CASSRRDRISNEQFF. The CDR3 region has the DNA TGCGCCAGCAGCCGCCGGGACAGGATCTCTAATGAGCAGTTCTTC.

The chain recombines TRBV29-1 with TRBJ1-2; perhaps TRBD1 as D (5 bases). Germline loops: CDR1 SQVTM, CDR2 ANQGSEA. The ends were cut back, 5 bases at V and 6 bases at J, with 10 bases in the middle. CDR3 length: 11 amino acids. The DNA of the CDR3 is TGCAGCGTTCGGACAATCGATGGCTACACCTTC. Protein: CSVRTIDGYTF. Looking up the rest from reference TRBV29-1 and TRBJ1-2 gives the full variable domain: SAVISQKPSRDICQRGTSLTIQCQVDSQVTMMFWYRQQPGQSLTLIATANQGSEATYESGFVIDKFPISRPNLTFSTLTVSNMSPEDSSIYLCSVRTIDGYTFGSGTRLTVV.

The chain couples TRBV27 to TRBJ2-5, with D possibly matching TRBD1 (5 bases). Germline V CDR1 and CDR2: MNHEY, SMNVEV (reference sequence). Trimming cost V 4 bases and J 5 bases, with 17 bases left between them. This CDR3 has 15 residues. In DNA form, the CDR3 reads TGTGCCAGCAGTTCACTCAGGGTTGATGGCGAGACCCAGTACTTC. Translating gives CASSSLRVDGETQYF.